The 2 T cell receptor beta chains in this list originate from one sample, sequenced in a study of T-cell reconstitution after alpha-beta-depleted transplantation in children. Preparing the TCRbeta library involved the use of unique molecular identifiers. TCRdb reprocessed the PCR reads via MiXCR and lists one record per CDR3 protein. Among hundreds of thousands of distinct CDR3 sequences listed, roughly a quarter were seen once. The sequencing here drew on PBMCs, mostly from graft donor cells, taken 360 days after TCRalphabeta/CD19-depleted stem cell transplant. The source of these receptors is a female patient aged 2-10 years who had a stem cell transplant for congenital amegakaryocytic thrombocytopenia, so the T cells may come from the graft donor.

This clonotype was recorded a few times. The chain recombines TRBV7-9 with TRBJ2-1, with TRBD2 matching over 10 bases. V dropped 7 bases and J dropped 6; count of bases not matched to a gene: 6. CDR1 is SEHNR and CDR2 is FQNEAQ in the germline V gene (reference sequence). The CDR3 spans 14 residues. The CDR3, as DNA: TGTGCCAGCACGAGCGGGAGGGCCGCCAATGAGCAGTTCTTC. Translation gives CASTSGRAANEQFF.

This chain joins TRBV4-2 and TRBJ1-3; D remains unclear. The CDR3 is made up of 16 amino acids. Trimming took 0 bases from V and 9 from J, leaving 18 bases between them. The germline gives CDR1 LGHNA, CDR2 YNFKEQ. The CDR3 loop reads CASSQDLDRKLGTIYF. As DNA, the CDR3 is TGTGCCAGCAGCCAAGATCTTGATCGGAAGCTGGGCACCATATATTTT.